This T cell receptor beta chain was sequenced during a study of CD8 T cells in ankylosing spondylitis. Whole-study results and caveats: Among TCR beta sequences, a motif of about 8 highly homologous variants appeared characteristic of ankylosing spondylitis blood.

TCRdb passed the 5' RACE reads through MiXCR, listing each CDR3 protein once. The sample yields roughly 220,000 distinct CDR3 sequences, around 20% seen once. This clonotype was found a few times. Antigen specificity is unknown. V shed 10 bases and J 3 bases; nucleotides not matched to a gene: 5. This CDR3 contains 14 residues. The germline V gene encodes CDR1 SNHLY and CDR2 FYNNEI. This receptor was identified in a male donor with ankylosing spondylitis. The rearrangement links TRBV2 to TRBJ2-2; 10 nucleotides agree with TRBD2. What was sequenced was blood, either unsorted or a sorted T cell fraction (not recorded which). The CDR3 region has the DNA TGTGCCACCGGACTAGCGGCTTACACCGGGGAGCTGTTTTTT. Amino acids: CATGLAAYTGELFF.